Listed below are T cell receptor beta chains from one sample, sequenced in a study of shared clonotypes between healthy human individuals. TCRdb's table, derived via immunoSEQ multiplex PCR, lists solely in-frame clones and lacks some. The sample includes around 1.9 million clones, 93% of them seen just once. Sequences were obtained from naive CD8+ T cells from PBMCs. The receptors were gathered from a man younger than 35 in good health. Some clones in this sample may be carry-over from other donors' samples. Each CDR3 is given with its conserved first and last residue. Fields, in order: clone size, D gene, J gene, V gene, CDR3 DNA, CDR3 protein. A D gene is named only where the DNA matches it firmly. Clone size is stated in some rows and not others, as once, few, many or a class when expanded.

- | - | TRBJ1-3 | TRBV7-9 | TGTGCCAGCAGCTTTGAGGTTCCTGGAAACACCATATATTTT | CASSFEVPGNTIYF
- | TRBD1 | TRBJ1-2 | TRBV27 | TGTGCCAGCAGTTTGGGTACAGGGGCCGGGGACTATGGCTACACCTTC | CASSLGTGAGDYGYTF
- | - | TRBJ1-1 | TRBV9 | TGTGCCAGCAGCGTAGCTTTATCCCAGGAGTTGAACACTGAAGCTTTCTTT | CASSVALSQELNTEAFF
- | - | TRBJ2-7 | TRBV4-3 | TGCGCCAGCAGCCAAGATCGAATCTCAAAAACGGGAGAGCAGTACTTC | CASSQDRISKTGEQYF
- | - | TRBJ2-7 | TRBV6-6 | TGTGCCAGCAGTTACGTGGGGGCCCGAGCCCTCCCTATCTTC | CASSYVGARALPIF
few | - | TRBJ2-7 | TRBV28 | TGTGCCAGCAGGTCGTTGGGGCAGAACTACGAGCAGTACTTC | CASRSLGQNYEQYF
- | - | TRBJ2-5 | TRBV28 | TGTGCCAGCAGTTTAGCGGAACACGGGACCCAGTACTTC | CASSLAEHGTQYF
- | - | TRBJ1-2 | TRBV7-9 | TGTGCCAGCAGCTTAGGCGCAGGATTATATGGCTACACCTTC | CASSLGAGLYGYTF
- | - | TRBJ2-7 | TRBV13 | TGTGCCAGCACCCCCCGGTTGGGGGCTTTCTACGAGCAGTACTTC | CASTPRLGAFYEQYF
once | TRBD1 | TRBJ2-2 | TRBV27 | TGTGCCAGCGGGGACAGGGTTGGCGGGGAGCTGTTTTTT | CASGDRVGGELFF
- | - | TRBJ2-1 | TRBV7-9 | TGTGCCAGCAGCTTAGTGGGCCGCGACAATGAGCAGTTCTTC | CASSLVGRDNEQFF
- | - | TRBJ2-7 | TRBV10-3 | TGTGCCATCTCGGTGGTCCTGGGGCTGTCCTACGAGCAGTACTTC | CAISVVLGLSYEQYF
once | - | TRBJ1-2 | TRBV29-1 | TGCAGCGTTGCCTACCTGGAAGGCTACACCTTC | CSVAYLEGYTF
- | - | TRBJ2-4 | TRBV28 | TGTGCCAGCAGTCCCTCTTCAATCCTAGCCAAAAACATTCAGTACTTC | CASSPSSILAKNIQYF
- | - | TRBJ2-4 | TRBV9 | TGTGCCAGCAGCGTAGCCCCAGAGGGGTACTTGAACATTCAGTACTTC | CASSVAPEGYLNIQYF
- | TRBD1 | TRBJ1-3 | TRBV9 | TGTGCCAGCAGCGTAGGCAGGGGGCCCGGAAACACCATATATTTT | CASSVGRGPGNTIYF
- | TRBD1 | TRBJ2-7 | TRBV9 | TGTGCCAGCAGCCCCGGGACAGGGGGGTTGGAGCAGTACTTC | CASSPGTGGLEQYF